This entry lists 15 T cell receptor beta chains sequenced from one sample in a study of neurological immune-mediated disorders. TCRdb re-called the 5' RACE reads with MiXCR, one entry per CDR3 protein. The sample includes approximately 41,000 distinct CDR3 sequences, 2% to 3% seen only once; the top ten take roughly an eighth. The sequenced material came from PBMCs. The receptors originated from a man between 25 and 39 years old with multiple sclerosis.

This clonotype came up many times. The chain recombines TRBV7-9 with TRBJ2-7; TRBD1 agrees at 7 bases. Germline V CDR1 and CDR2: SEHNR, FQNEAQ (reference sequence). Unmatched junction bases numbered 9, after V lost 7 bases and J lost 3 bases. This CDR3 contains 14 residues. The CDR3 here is CASTLPGQFYEQYF. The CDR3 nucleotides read TGTGCCAGCACCCTCCCGGGACAGTTCTACGAGCAGTACTTC.

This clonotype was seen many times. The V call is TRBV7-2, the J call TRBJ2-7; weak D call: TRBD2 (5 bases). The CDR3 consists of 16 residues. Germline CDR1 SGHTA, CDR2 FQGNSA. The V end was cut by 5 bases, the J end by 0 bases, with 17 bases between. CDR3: CASSPLRRVSSYEQYF. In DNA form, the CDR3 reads TGTGCCAGCAGCCCCCTTCGGCGGGTTAGCTCCTACGAGCAGTACTTC.

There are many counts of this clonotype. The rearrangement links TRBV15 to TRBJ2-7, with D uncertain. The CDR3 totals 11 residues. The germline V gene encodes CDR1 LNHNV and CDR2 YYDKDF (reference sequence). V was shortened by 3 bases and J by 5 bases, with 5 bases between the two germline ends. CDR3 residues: CATSSIDEQYF. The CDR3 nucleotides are TGTGCCACCAGCAGTATCGACGAGCAGTACTTC.

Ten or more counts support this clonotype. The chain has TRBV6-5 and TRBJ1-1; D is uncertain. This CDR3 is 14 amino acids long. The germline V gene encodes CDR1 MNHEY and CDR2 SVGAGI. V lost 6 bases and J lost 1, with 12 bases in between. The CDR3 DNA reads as TGTGCCAGCAGCCGTCCGCCAGGGAACACTGAAGCTTTCTTT. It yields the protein CASSRPPGNTEAFF.

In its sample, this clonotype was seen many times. CDR3 loop: CAIKPRQGDTQYF. CDR3 DNA: TGTGCCATCAAGCCAAGGCAGGGAGATACGCAGTATTTT. The rearrangement links TRBV10-3 to TRBJ2-3, with TRBD1 as a possible D gene (5 bases). Per the germline V gene, CDR1 is ENHRY and CDR2 is SYGVKD. Trimming took off 7 bases at V and 5 bases at J, with 13 bases between the two ends. The CDR3 totals 13 residues.

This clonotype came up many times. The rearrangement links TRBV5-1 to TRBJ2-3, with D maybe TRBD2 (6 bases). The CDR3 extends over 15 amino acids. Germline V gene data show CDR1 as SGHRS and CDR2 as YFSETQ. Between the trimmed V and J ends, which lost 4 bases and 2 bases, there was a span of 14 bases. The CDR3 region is CASSPGDQITDTQYF. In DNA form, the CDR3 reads TGCGCCAGCAGCCCGGGGGACCAAATCACAGATACGCAGTATTTT.

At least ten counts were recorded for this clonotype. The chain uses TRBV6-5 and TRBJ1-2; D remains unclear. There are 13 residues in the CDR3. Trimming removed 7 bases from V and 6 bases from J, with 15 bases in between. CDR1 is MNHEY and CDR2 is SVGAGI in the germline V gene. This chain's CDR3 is CASNPPGSHGYTF. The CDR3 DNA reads TGTGCCAGCAATCCCCCCGGGTCTCATGGCTACACCTTC.

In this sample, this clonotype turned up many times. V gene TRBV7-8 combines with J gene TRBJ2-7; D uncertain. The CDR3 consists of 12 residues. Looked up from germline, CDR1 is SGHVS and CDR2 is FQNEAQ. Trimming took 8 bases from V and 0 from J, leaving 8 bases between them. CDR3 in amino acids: CASQEHSYEQYF. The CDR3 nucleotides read TGTGCCAGCCAGGAGCACTCCTACGAGCAGTACTTC.

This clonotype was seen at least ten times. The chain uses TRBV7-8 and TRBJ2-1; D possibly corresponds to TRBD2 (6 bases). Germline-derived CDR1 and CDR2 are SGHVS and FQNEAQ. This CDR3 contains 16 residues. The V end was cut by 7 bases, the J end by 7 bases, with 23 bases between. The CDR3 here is CASTQRAGGDVNEQFF. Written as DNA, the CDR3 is TGTGCCAGCACCCAAAGGGCGGGCGGGGATGTGAATGAGCAGTTCTTC.

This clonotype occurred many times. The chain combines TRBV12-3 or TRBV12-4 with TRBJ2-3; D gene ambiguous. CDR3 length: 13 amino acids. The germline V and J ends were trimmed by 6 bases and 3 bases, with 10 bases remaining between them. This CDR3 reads CASSYEVTDTQYF. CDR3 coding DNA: TGTGCCAGCAGCTATGAGGTGACAGATACGCAGTATTTT.

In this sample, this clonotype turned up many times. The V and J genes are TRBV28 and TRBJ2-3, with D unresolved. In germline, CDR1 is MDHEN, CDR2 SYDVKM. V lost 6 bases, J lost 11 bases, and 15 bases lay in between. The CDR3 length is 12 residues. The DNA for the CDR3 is TGTGCCAGCAGCTCCGGGTCCCGCAGGCAGTATTTT. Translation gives CASSSGSRRQYF.

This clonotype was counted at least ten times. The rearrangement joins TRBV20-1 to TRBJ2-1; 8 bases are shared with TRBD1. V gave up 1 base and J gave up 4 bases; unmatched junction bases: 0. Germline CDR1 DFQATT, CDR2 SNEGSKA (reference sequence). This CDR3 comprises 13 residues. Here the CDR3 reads CSARGDRYNEQFF. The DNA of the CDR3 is TGCAGTGCTAGAGGGGACAGGTACAATGAGCAGTTCTTC.

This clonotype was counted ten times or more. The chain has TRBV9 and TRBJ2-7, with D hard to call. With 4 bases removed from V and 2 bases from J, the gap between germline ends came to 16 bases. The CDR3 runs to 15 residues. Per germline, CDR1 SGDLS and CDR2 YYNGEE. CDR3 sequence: CASSPGAIRTYEQYF. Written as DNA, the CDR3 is TGTGCCAGCAGCCCTGGAGCTATCAGGACCTACGAGCAGTACTTC.

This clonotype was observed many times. This CDR3 reads CASSERSYTGELFF. The DNA of the CDR3 is TGTGCCAGCAGTGAGCGGAGCTACACCGGGGAGCTGTTTTTT. This chain links TRBV25-1 with TRBJ2-2; the D is unclear. CDR3 size: 14 residues. Trimming left V 3 bases short and J 3 bases short, with 8 bases between. CDR1 is MGHDK and CDR2 is SYGVNS in the germline V gene.

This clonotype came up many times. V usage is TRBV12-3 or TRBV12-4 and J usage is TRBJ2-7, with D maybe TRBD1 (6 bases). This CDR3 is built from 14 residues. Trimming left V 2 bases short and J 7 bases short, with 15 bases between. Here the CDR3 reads CASSLIIGGGEQYF. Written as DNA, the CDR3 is TGTGCCAGCAGTTTAATTATTGGGGGCGGAGAGCAGTACTTC.